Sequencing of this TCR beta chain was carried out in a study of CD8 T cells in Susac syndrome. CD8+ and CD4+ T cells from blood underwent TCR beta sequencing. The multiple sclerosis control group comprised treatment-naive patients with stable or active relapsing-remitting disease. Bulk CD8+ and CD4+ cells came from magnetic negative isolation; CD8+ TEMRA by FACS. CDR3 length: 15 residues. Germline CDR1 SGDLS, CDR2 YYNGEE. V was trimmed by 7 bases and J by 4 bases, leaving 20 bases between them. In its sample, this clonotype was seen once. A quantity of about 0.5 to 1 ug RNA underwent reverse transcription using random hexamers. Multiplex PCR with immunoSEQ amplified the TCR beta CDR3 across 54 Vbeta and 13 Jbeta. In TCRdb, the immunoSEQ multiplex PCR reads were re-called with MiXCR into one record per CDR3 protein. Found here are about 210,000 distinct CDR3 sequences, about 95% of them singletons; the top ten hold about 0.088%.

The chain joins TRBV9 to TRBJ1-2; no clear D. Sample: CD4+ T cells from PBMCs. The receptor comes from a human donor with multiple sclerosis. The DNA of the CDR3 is TGTGCCAGCTCCGGGCCAAGGGCCCTCCCCTATGGCTACACCTTC. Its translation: CASSGPRALPYGYTF.